The following is a T cell receptor (beta chain) sequence with its context. The sample belongs to a study of blood T cell repertoires in COVID-19. Study as a whole: PBMCs, B-cell-depleted T cells, or T cells were the source of the cDNA or gDNA that made up the material.

Participants' own reports of clinical history determined their cohort assignment. Each recovered donor of Cohort 3 presented with two negative PCRs, clearance, or symptom resolution. How the authors handled the data: The authors estimated nucleated cell counts from reference gene primer amplification. Sequencing was performed with immunoSEQ multiplex PCR; in TCRdb, only in-frame clones are kept and a portion is missing. V, J and clone size reflect that table, while D and trimming were determined from the DNA. The data contain approximately 250,000 clones, around 90% of them singletons. The sequence derives from a woman aged 25 to 39 who had recovered from COVID-19. The sequenced sample was PBMCs or T cells enriched from blood (not recorded which).

In nucleotides, the CDR3 is TGCGCCAGCAGCTTGGATACCTACAATGAGCAGTTCTTC. Encoded protein: CASSLDTYNEQFF. This chain uses TRBV5-1 with TRBJ2-1, with D unclear. Germline V gene data show CDR1 as SGHRS and CDR2 as YFSETQ. The CDR3 has 13 amino acids. V dropped 0 bases and J dropped 2 bases, with 3 bases sitting between them.